The 20 T cell receptor beta chains presented below share a single source sample, sequenced in a study of blood T cell repertoires in COVID-19 (dated by TCRdb to 2020 to 2022). The protocol used for the library was the immunoSEQ multiplex PCR assay. Drawn from immuneACCESS, this table holds only the in-frame rearrangements with V and J called that TCRdb kept. Clones are partly lost; checked studies trace under half to an unresolved V gene and leave the rest unexplained. This sample lists about 41,000 clones; around 90% were detected once. The ten largest make up roughly 4.3% of the sample. The specimen sequenced was peripheral blood. These TCRs come from a man between 60 and 75 years old with acute or convalescent COVID-19.

CDR3 in amino acids: CASSLYQADLYNEQFF. CDR3 nucleotide sequence: TGTGCCAGTAGCCTGTACCAAGCGGATCTATACAATGAGCAGTTCTTC. The V and J genes are TRBV19 and TRBJ2-1, with D maybe TRBD2 (5 bases). The V end lost 6 bases, the J end lost 4 bases, and 19 bases lay between the germline ends. This CDR3 is 16 amino acids long. Germline V gene data show CDR1 as LNHDA and CDR2 as SQIVND (reference sequence). Full variable domain (outside the CDR3, taken from reference TRBV19 and TRBJ2-1): DGGITQSPKYLFRKEGQNVTLSCEQNLNHDAMYWYRQDPGQGLRLIYYSQIVNDFQKGDIAEGYSVSREKKESFPLTVTSAQKNPTAFYLCASSLYQADLYNEQFFGPGTRLTVL.

The chain recombines TRBV2 with TRBJ2-2, with TRBD2 matching over 7 bases. This CDR3 contains 16 residues. The germline V gene encodes CDR1 SNHLY and CDR2 FYNNEI. Trimming cost V 6 bases and J 1 base; bases outside gene matches: 8. DNA of the CDR3: TGTGCCAGCAGCCCCGGGGAGGGGATGAACACCGGGGAGCTGTTTTTT. It yields the protein CASSPGEGMNTGELFF.

This clone came up once. This chain uses TRBV5-1 with TRBJ2-5, with 7 bases identical to TRBD2. Germline V gives CDR1 SGHRS, CDR2 YFSETQ. The V and J ends lost 8 bases and 1 base, in that order; junction bases with no gene match: 8. The CDR3 runs to 14 residues. DNA of the CDR3: TGCGCCAGTGCCCGAGCGGGGAGCCAAGAGACCCAGTACTTC. Translation gives CASARAGSQETQYF.

The J gene is TRBJ1-2, the V gene TRBV27, with 8 positions matching TRBD1. Losses at the gene ends were 3 bases for V and 1 base for J; bases not matched to a gene: 4. Germline loops: CDR1 MNHEY, CDR2 SMNVEV (reference sequence). There are 15 residues in the CDR3. CDR3 protein: CASSFRDRLNYGYTF. In DNA form, the CDR3 reads TGTGCCAGCAGTTTCAGGGACAGGCTTAACTATGGCTACACCTTC.

The chain is built from TRBV18 and TRBJ1-1; D ambiguous. CDR3 length: 11 residues. With 5 bases removed from V and 5 bases from J, the gap between germline ends came to 6 bases. Looked up from germline, CDR1 is KGHSH and CDR2 is LQKENI. The CDR3 protein is CASSWRTEAFF. CDR3 sequence (DNA): TGTGCCAGCTCATGGCGGACTGAAGCTTTCTTT.

This chain links TRBV5-8 with TRBJ1-2; 7 bases match TRBD1. The germline V gene has CDR1 SGHTS and CDR2 YDEGEE. V lost 4 bases to trimming and J lost 8 bases; unmatched junction nucleotides: 17. The CDR3 runs 16 residues. CDR3: CASSERDRTVLGGYTF. CDR3 bases: TGTGCCAGCAGCGAGAGGGACAGAACCGTATTAGGGGGCTACACCTTC.

This clone was seen a handful of times. V and J are TRBV7-2 and TRBJ2-7, with 8 bases lining up with TRBD1. Germline CDR1 reads SGHTA; CDR2 reads FQGNSA. Losses at the gene ends were 4 bases for V and 2 bases for J; bases not matched to a gene: 7. This CDR3 is built from 15 residues. This CDR3 is CASSWRGTGTYEQYF. CDR3 nucleotides: TGTGCCAGCAGCTGGCGAGGGACAGGAACCTACGAGCAGTACTTC.

This chain's CDR3 is CASSQRASSGTQETQYF. In DNA form, the CDR3 reads TGTGCCAGCAGCCAAAGGGCCTCTAGCGGGACCCAAGAGACCCAGTACTTC. The rearrangement joins TRBV4-2 to TRBJ2-5, with TRBD2 matching 9 bases. With 2 bases clipped from V and 1 base from J, the junction kept 8 bases outside the gene matches. The CDR3 sequence is 17 residues long. Germline V gene sequence: CDR1 LGHNA, CDR2 YNFKEQ.

This chain links TRBV7-2 with TRBJ1-2, with D maybe TRBD1 (5 bases). Germline CDR1 and CDR2: SGHTA and FQGNSA. This CDR3 comprises 15 residues. Trimming stripped 0 bases from V and 8 bases from J, with 16 bases between. In DNA, the CDR3 is TGTGCCAGCAGCTTAGCGCTGCCGGGGGTAGGAGGCTACACCTTC. Amino acid sequence: CASSLALPGVGGYTF.

The chain recombines TRBV19 with TRBJ1-5; 8 bases align to TRBD1. Per the germline V gene, CDR1 is LNHDA and CDR2 is SQIVND (reference sequence). Unmatched junction bases numbered 15, after V lost 7 bases and J lost 7 bases. This CDR3 has 16 amino acids. DNA for the CDR3: TGTGCCAGTAACAGGGGGGCCCCTCGAGCTGAACAGCCCCAGCATTTT. Its translation is CASNRGAPRAEQPQHF.

This chain connects TRBV21-1 to TRBJ1-2; the table's TRBD1 call for D was not verified on the DNA. TRBV21-1 is a documented pseudogene. The CDR3 is 15 amino acids. The CDR3 reads CAAYSSGTGNYGYTF. CDR3 DNA: TGTGCCGCCTATTCTTCCGGGACAGGCAACTATGGCTACACCTTC.

This clone was observed a single time. The chain recombines TRBV11-3 with TRBJ1-5, with a tentative D call TRBD1 (5 bases). V dropped 1 base and J dropped 5 bases, with 6 bases sitting between them. The CDR3 spans 13 residues. The germline V gene encodes CDR1 SGHNT and CDR2 YENEEA. Here the CDR3 reads CASSLGGDQPQHF. In nucleotides, the CDR3 is TGTGCCAGCAGCTTAGGGGGGGATCAGCCCCAGCATTTT.

The CDR3, as DNA: TGTGCCAGCAGTGACAGGGGGACCTATGGCTACACCTTC. The encoded protein is CASSDRGTYGYTF. The chain uses TRBV2 and TRBJ1-2, with 7 nucleotides matching TRBD1. Looked up from germline, CDR1 is SNHLY and CDR2 is FYNNEI. The V segment lost 3 bases and the J segment 4 bases; nucleotides outside the gene matches: 2. The CDR3 has 13 residues.

The chain links TRBV21-1 to TRBJ1-1; the table's D gene call, TRBD1, was not cross checked with the DNA. TRBV21-1 is termed a pseudogene. This CDR3 region has 14 residues. CDR3 DNA sequence: TGTGCCAGCAGCACCCAAGACAATTTCACTGAAGCTTTCTTT. This translates into CASSTQDNFTEAFF.

The chain joins TRBV4-2 to TRBJ2-1, with D perhaps matching TRBD2 (5 bases). V was trimmed by 4 bases and J by 10 bases, leaving 14 bases between them. This CDR3 is 13 amino acids long. Germline V gene sequence: CDR1 LGHNA, CDR2 YNFKEQ. CDR3 in DNA: TGTGCCAGCAGCCGAAACCGAGCGGACGAGCAGTTCTTC. Protein product: CASSRNRADEQFF.

The chain uses TRBV27 and TRBJ1-3; TRBD1 aligns across 8 bases. CDR1 and CDR2 (germline): MNHEY, SMNVEV (reference sequence). The junction had 10 bases not matched to a gene; V was cut back by 6 bases and J by 0 bases. This CDR3 is built from 17 residues. CDR3 amino acids: CASRPSGTGLSGNTIYF. The CDR3 DNA reads as TGTGCCAGCAGGCCCTCAGGGACAGGCCTCTCTGGAAACACCATATATTTT.

This sequence joins TRBV3-1 (or the pseudogene TRBV3-2) and TRBJ2-5, with TRBD1 matching over 9 bases. The CDR3 length is 17 residues. Per the germline V gene, CDR1 is LGHDT and CDR2 is YNNKEL (reference sequence). V shed 0 bases and J 2 bases; nucleotides not matched to a gene: 7. The CDR3 DNA is TGTGCCAGCAGCCAAGATAGGACAGGGGTCAAGCAAGAGACCCAGTACTTC. Protein product: CASSQDRTGVKQETQYF.

The genes are TRBV19 and TRBJ2-5; 11 bases agree with TRBD2. Unmatched junction bases numbered 6, after V lost 5 bases and J lost 4 bases. The CDR3 runs 15 residues. CDR1 is LNHDA and CDR2 is SQIVND in the germline V gene (reference sequence). CDR3 DNA sequence: TGTGCCAGTAGTCCGACTAGCGGGGCCGGAGAGACCCAGTACTTC. This translates into CASSPTSGAGETQYF.

V usage is TRBV19 and J usage is TRBJ2-6, with 9 bases identical to TRBD1. CDR3 length: 16 residues. Germline V gives CDR1 LNHDA, CDR2 SQIVND (reference sequence). Trimming at V came to 9 bases and at J to 4 bases, leaving 10 bases not matched to a gene. The CDR3 DNA is TGTGCCAGCAACCGGGACAGGGTTTCCGGGGCCAACGTCCTGACTTTC. This sequence encodes CASNRDRVSGANVLTF. Together with reference TRBV19 and TRBJ2-6, the CDR3 gives the full variable domain: DGGITQSPKYLFRKEGQNVTLSCEQNLNHDAMYWYRQDPGQGLRLIYYSQIVNDFQKGDIAEGYSVSREKKESFPLTVTSAQKNPTAFYLCASNRDRVSGANVLTFGAGSRLTVL.

The chain is built from TRBV4-3 and TRBJ1-5; possible D gene TRBD1, 5 bases. Trimming shortened V by 0 bases and J by 2 bases, and 8 bases separated the two germline ends. Germline V CDR1 and CDR2: LGHNA, YSLEER. The CDR3 is 15 amino acids. The CDR3 coding sequence is TGCGCCAGCAGCCAAGATTGGGGCGGCAATCAGCCCCAGCATTTT. Protein sequence: CASSQDWGGNQPQHF.